These T cell receptor beta chains were read from a single sample in a study of T cell responses to AZD1222 COVID-19 vaccine. Assay: immunoSEQ multiplex PCR; the TCRdb copy retains only in-frame clones and omits some. The data hold 90,000 to 110,000 clones, with about 89% observed a single time. Material: peripheral blood, obtained 28 days after the second AZD1222 dose. The receptors were gathered from an adult who received the AZD1222 COVID-19 vaccine. Each CDR3 is given with its conserved first and last residue. Fields, in order: V gene, CDR3 protein.

TRBV6-2/TRBV6-3	CASSYDLGQTDWTDTQYF
TRBV19	CASSIDHLAGRYEQYF
TRBV19	CASSHNSGTVSNQPQHF
TRBV5-1	CASSQLAAYQETQYF
TRBV30	CAWRVWTSETQYF
TRBV2	CASSSRGSRNTIYF
TRBV5-1	CASSGRGIGTSTDTQYF
TRBV27	CASQTSAGSNQPQHF
TRBV7-2	CASSLAASSYNEQFF
TRBV10-3	CAISESRDTEAFF
TRBV13	CASSPRGRSYGYTF
TRBV9	CASSVGQIGYTF
TRBV18	CASSRRTGQQETQYF
TRBV7-9	CASSLDDRWSEQYF
TRBV28	CASSLWAEAFF
TRBV10-3	CAIGTSGSSYNEQFF
TRBV28	CASSLKKGGTGELFF
TRBV5-1	CASSPTGGWEYSPLHF
TRBV19	CASSRPGTANYGYTF
TRBV7-6	CASSPLTSVSYEQYF
TRBV7-3	CASSLGHRITEAFF
TRBV6-4	CASSEGDISDTQYF
TRBV14	CASSPDLKETQYF
TRBV14	CASSPVRRPDTDTQYF
TRBV10-3	CAISESGDSVRYGYTF
TRBV5-5	CASSLGPSTPGGYTF
TRBV18	CASSLAQGKVSWVFF
TRBV5-4	CANTQTYTPSYNEQFF
TRBV5-4	CASSLASGRRKETQYF
TRBV28	CASRPPGARSNQPQHF
TRBV7-2	CASSLMQGYGYTF
TRBV30	CAWTPSGYEQYF
TRBV19	CASSIDRGNYGYTF
TRBV27	CASSFVSSTDTQYF
TRBV30	CAWTVSGSEKLFF
TRBV18	CASSPPRGDYTF
TRBV5-6	CASSLTVRGGYNEQFF
TRBV28	CASSLVTGSGGYTF
TRBV5-4	CASRSRTVPSNYGYTF
TRBV9	CASSVVSVVQNTGELFF
TRBV7-2	CASSLALGTGNYGYTF
TRBV2	CASSPTGFIEGGYTF
TRBV4-3	CASSQGGSTDTQYF
TRBV6-5	CASSYTRASGANVLTF
TRBV18	CASSPLASDEKLFF
TRBV5-1	CASSLAPGTEYNEQFF
TRBV30	CAWTYSGPPGYTF
TRBV11-3	CASSNSRRTGELFF
TRBV11-3	CASSSTETGELFF
TRBV28	CASSLESGSLGYEQYF